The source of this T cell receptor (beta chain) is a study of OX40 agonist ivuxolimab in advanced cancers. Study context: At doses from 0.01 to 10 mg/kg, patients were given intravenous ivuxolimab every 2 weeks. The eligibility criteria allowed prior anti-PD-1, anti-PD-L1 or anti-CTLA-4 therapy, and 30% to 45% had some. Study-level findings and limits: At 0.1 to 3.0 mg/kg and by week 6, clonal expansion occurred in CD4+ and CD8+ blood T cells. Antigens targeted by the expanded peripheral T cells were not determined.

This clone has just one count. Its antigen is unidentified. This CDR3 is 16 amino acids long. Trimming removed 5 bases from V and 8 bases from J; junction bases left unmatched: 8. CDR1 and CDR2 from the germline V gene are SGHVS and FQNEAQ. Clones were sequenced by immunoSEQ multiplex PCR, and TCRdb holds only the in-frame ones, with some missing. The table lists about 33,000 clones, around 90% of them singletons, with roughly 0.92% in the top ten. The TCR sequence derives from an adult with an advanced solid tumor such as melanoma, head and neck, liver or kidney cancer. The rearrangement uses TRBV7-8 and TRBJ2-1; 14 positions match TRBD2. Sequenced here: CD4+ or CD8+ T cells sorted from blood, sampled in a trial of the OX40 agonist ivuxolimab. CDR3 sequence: CASSRTSGRPGDEQFF. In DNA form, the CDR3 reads TGTGCCAGCAGCAGGACTAGCGGGAGGCCTGGCGATGAGCAGTTCTTC.